These T cell receptor beta chains were read from a single sample in a study of T cells after yellow fever vaccination. MiXCR, run by TCRdb on the 5' RACE reads, gives a single entry per CDR3 protein. The sample contains about 260,000 distinct CDR3 sequences, roughly 5.2% of which appear only once. Sequencing was performed on CD4+ T cells sorted from PBMCs, taken on the day of the yellow fever booster vaccination. The source of these receptors is a man aged 18 to 35 who received the YFV17D yellow fever vaccine. Both conserved end residues are part of each CDR3. D genes are given only for firm matches. Clone size is shown for a subset of rows, as once, few, many or a class of expanded clone.

size	J	V	D	DNA	CDR3
few	TRBJ1-2	TRBV20-1	.	TGCAGTGCTACAGGGGCGACGGGCTACACCTTC	CSATGATGYTF
.	TRBJ2-1	TRBV7-9	.	TGTGCCAGCAGCTTAGGCGGACTTTCCCTACTCAATGAGCAGTTCTTC	CASSLGGLSLLNEQFF
few	TRBJ2-2	TRBV12-5	.	TGTGCTAGTAACGAGGGGAGCACCGGGGAGCTGTTTTTT	CASNEGSTGELFF
.	TRBJ1-2	TRBV6-5	.	TGTGCCAGCAGAAGGCAGGGAATGCGGGGCTACACCTTC	CASRRQGMRGYTF
.	TRBJ2-5	TRBV2	TRBD1	TGTGCCAGCAGTGCGCAGGGGGCAGGAGGGGAGACCCAGTACTTC	CASSAQGAGGETQYF
few	TRBJ2-1	TRBV11-1	TRBD2	TGTGCCAGCAGCGAGGGGACTAGCGGGGGTAGTGAGCAGTTCTTC	CASSEGTSGGSEQFF
.	TRBJ1-2	TRBV6-5	.	TGTGCCAGCAGTTACCTTGACAGCCTTTCCTTCGGCTACACCTTC	CASSYLDSLSFGYTF
many	TRBJ2-5	TRBV27	TRBD2	TGTGCCAGCAGTGCCCGACTAGCGGACCCTCAAGAGACCCAGTACTTC	CASSARLADPQETQYF
few	TRBJ2-5	TRBV4-3	TRBD2	TGCGCCAGCAGCCAAGTAGCGGGGGAAGAGACCCAGTACTTC	CASSQVAGEETQYF
few	TRBJ1-1	TRBV20-1	.	TGCAGTGCTAGAGCCCTCTTTGAAGCTTTCTTT	CSARALFEAFF
many	TRBJ2-5	TRBV4-2	TRBD1	TGTGCCAGCAGCCAAGAAGACAGGGGTCAAGAGACCCAGTACTTC	CASSQEDRGQETQYF
.	TRBJ1-2	TRBV10-3	.	TGTGCCATCAGTGAAACAGGTGGAGCAGGGGGCTACACCTTC	CAISETGGAGGYTF
few	TRBJ2-3	TRBV7-9	.	TGTGCCAGCAGCTTAGCACAGATTACAGATACGCAGTATTTT	CASSLAQITDTQYF
.	TRBJ2-7	TRBV4-2	.	TGTGCCAGCAGCCAAGGGTACAGAGACTCCTACGAGCAGTACTTC	CASSQGYRDSYEQYF
.	TRBJ1-1	TRBV30	.	TGTGCCTGGATTTCAGCAGGCGCGGAAGCTTTCTTT	CAWISAGAEAFF
many	TRBJ1-1	TRBV5-1	.	TGCGCCAGCAGCTCTGATGGACAGCCCATGAACACTGAAGCTTTCTTT	CASSSDGQPMNTEAFF
few	TRBJ1-2	TRBV6-5	.	TGTGCCAGCAGTTATTATGGGTTAAACTATGGCTACACCTTC	CASSYYGLNYGYTF
few	TRBJ2-7	TRBV11-2	.	TGTGCCAGCAGACCGATTCCTTGGGGGGCTACCTACGAGCAGTACTTC	CASRPIPWGATYEQYF
many	TRBJ1-2	TRBV25-1	.	TGTGCCAGCAGTGACGAGTCCCTTGGGCTAGCTCGGGGCTACACCTTC	CASSDESLGLARGYTF
many	TRBJ1-1	TRBV11-2	TRBD1	TGTGCCAGCAGCGCAGGGGGTGTGTACACTGAAGCTTTCTTT	CASSAGGVYTEAFF
few	TRBJ2-1	TRBV7-2	.	TGTGCCAGCAGCCTTGACATCTGGGGCTACAATGAGCAGTTCTTC	CASSLDIWGYNEQFF
.	TRBJ1-6	TRBV2	TRBD1	TGTGCCAGCAGTTACCAGACAGGGCGGGATTCACCCCTCCACTTT	CASSYQTGRDSPLHF
many	TRBJ2-2	TRBV7-2	.	TGTGCCAGCAGCTCGGGCCGGGGTCCCGGGGAGCTGTTTTTT	CASSSGRGPGELFF
many	TRBJ2-2	TRBV5-1	TRBD1	TGCGCCAGCAGCTATAGGGGACAGGCTAACACCGGGGAGCTGTTTTTT	CASSYRGQANTGELFF
few	TRBJ2-3	TRBV10-3	.	TGTGCCATGGGGGACTTCACAGATACGCAGTATTTT	CAMGDFTDTQYF
.	TRBJ2-4	TRBV12-3/TRBV12-4	.	TGTGCCAGCAGTTTAGCGGGGGGCCGTGGAAACATTCAGTACTTC	CASSLAGGRGNIQYF
many	TRBJ2-3	TRBV12-3/TRBV12-4	.	TGTGCCAGCAGTTTTCAGGGGATCACAGATACGCAGTATTTT	CASSFQGITDTQYF
.	TRBJ1-5	TRBV5-4	.	TGTGCCAGCAGCCCCGGAAGGGCTCAGCCCCAGCATTTT	CASSPGRAQPQHF
many	TRBJ1-3	TRBV28	.	TGTGCCAGCAGTTTCTTTGGGTTGAGCTCTGGAAACACCATATATTTT	CASSFFGLSSGNTIYF
few	TRBJ1-1	TRBV7-9	.	TGTGCCAGCAGCTCCCAGGGTCTGACTGAAGCTTTCTTT	CASSSQGLTEAFF
.	TRBJ1-2	TRBV9	TRBD1	TGTGCCAGCAGCCTGAGGGGACAGGGGAACTTTGGCTACACCTTC	CASSLRGQGNFGYTF
.	TRBJ1-2	TRBV6-5	.	TGTGCCAGCAGTACACAGGAGAACTATGGCTACACCTTC	CASSTQENYGYTF
.	TRBJ2-7	TRBV7-2	.	TGTGCCAGCAGCCTTGGGCGGAGGGGCACGGTTATGTACGAGCAGTACTTC	CASSLGRRGTVMYEQYF
.	TRBJ2-3	TRBV12-3/TRBV12-4	.	TGTGCCAGCAGTTTATCGGCTGGCACGCAGTATTTT	CASSLSAGTQYF
few	TRBJ2-3	TRBV24-1	.	TGTGCCACCAGTGCAGGGCAGGTGGCAGATACGCAGTATTTT	CATSAGQVADTQYF
.	TRBJ1-5	TRBV5-6	.	TGTGCCAGCAGCTTCTGGGGGGAGGGCAATCAGCCCCAGCATTTT	CASSFWGEGNQPQHF
many	TRBJ2-5	TRBV7-9	TRBD2	TGTGCCAGCAGCGCCCGACTAGCGGGGGGGTTGGAGACCCAGTACTTC	CASSARLAGGLETQYF
few	TRBJ2-2	TRBV20-1	.	TGCAGTGCTATACCCCTTAACACCGGGGAGCTGTTTTTT	CSAIPLNTGELFF
.	TRBJ2-2	TRBV6-1	.	TGTGCCAGCAGTGAATCCCCAGGGGCCGGGGAGCTGTTTTTT	CASSESPGAGELFF
many	TRBJ2-1	TRBV4-1	.	TGCGCCAGCAGGCCTATGGGCGGGGTTACTTACAATGAGCAGTTCTTC	CASRPMGGVTYNEQFF